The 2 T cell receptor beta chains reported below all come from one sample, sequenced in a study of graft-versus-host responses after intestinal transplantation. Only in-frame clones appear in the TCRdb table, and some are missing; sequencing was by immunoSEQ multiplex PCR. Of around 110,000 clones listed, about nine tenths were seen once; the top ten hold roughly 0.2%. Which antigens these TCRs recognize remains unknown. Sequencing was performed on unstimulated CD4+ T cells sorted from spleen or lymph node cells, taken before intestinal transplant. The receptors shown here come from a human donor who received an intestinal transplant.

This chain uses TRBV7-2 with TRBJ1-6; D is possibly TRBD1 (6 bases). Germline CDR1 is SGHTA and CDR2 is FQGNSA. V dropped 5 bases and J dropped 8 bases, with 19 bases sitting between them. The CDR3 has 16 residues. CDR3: CASSIRGGAVDSPLHF. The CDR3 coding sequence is TGTGCCAGCAGCATCCGGGGGGGGGCTGTGGATTCACCCCTCCACTTT.

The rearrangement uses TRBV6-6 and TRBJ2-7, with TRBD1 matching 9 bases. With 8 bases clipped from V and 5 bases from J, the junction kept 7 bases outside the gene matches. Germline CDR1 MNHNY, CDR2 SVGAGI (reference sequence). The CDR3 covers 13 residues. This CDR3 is CASDGTGIDEQYF. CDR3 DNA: TGTGCCAGCGACGGGACAGGGATTGACGAGCAGTACTTC.